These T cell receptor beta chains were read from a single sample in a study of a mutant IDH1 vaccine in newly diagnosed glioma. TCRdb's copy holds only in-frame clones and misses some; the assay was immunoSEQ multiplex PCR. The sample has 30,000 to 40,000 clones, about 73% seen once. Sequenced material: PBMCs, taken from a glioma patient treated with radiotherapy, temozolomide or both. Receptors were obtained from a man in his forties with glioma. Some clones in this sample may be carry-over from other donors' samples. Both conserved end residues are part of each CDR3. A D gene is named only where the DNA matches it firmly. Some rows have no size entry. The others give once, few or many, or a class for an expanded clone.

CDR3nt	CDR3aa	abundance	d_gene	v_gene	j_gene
TGTGCCATCAGTGGTCACCGGGACAGGGAAGGAGGCTACACCTTC	CAISGHRDREGGYTF	.	TRBD1	TRBV10-3	TRBJ1-2
TGCGCCAGCAGCCGGGACGGATCATCCTACGAGCAGTACTTC	CASSRDGSSYEQYF	.	.	TRBV5-1	TRBJ2-7
TGTGCCAGCAGCCGCCCGGGACAGGGGAACTATGGCTACACCTTC	CASSRPGQGNYGYTF	.	TRBD1	TRBV14	TRBJ1-2
TGTGCCAGCAGCGACAGGGGTTTTAGTTCACCCCTCCACTTT	CASSDRGFSSPLHF	.	TRBD1	TRBV6-5	TRBJ1-6
TGTGCCAGCAGTGACCCTGGACAGGCTACCTACGAGCAGTACTTC	CASSDPGQATYEQYF	once	TRBD1	TRBV2	TRBJ2-7
TGCAGCGTTGCCGGGGACAGACGCGGTTACGAGCAGTACTTC	CSVAGDRRGYEQYF	.	TRBD1	TRBV29-1	TRBJ2-7
TGTGCCAGCAGACTAGACAGGGGGCCGAACACCGGGGAGCTGTTTTTT	CASRLDRGPNTGELFF	.	TRBD1	TRBV2	TRBJ2-2
TGCAGTGTCTGGCGAGAGACCCAGTACTTC	CSVWRETQYF	.	.	TRBV20-1	TRBJ2-5
TGTGCTAGTGGTTTGGTACGTCCCGGGGGGGCCATTGGCGGGGAGCTGTTTTTT	CASGLVRPGGAIGGELFF	few	TRBD2	TRBV12-5	TRBJ2-2
TGTGCCACCAGAGACGTGAGAGGGTTAATGAACGAGCAGTACTTC	CATRDVRGLMNEQYF	.	.	TRBV15	TRBJ2-7
TGTGCCAGCAGCCAACTCGGGGTTGCGGTTAACACCGGGGAGCTGTTTTTT	CASSQLGVAVNTGELFF	.	.	TRBV14	TRBJ2-2
TGTGCCAGCAGCCCAATCCTTGAGCAGTACTTC	CASSPILEQYF	.	.	TRBV7-2	TRBJ2-7
TGTGCCAGCAGCTTCTCAGAGGGTACTGAAGCTTTCTTT	CASSFSEGTEAFF	few	.	TRBV7-9	TRBJ1-1
TGTGCCAGCAGGGAGTTGGGTGTTGGCAATCAGCCCCAGCATTTT	CASRELGVGNQPQHF	.	.	TRBV6-5	TRBJ1-5
TGTGCCACCAGCCCGGGATTGACCTACGAGCAGTACTTC	CATSPGLTYEQYF	.	.	TRBV15	TRBJ2-7
TGTGCCAGCAGCCAAAGCCTAGCGAACACCGGGGAGCTGTTTTTT	CASSQSLANTGELFF	few	.	TRBV4-2	TRBJ2-2
TGTGCCGGGACCGGGACAGGAAATAATTCACCCCTCCACTTT	CAGTGTGNNSPLHF	.	TRBD1	TRBV6-1	TRBJ1-6
TGCAGCGTGTCCAGCTCCTACGAGCAGTACTTC	CSVSSSYEQYF	once	.	TRBV29-1	TRBJ2-7
TGTGCCAGCAGTCCCCTAGCGGGGGCCCCCTACGAGCAGTACTTC	CASSPLAGAPYEQYF	.	TRBD2	TRBV6-5	TRBJ2-7
TGTGCCAGCAGCTTAATACCTAGCGGGGGGCGTGGCACAGATACGCAGTATTTT	CASSLIPSGGRGTDTQYF	few	TRBD2	TRBV7-9	TRBJ2-3